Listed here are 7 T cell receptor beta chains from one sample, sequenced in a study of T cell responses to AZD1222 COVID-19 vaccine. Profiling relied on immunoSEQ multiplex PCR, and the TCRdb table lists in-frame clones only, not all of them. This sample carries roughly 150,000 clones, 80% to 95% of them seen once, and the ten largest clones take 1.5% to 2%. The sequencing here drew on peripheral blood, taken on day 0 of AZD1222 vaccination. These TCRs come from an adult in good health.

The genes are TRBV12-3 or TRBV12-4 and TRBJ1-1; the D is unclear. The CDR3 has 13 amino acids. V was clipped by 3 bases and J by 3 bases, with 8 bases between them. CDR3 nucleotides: TGTGCCAGCAGTTTCGGTAGGGACACTGAAGCTTTCTTT. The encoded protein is CASSFGRDTEAFF.

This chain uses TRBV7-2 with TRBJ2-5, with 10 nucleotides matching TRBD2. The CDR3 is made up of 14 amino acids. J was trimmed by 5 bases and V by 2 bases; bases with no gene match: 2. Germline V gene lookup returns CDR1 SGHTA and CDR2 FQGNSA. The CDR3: CASSLQRGGETQYF. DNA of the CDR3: TGTGCCAGCAGCTTACAGCGGGGGGGGGAGACCCAGTACTTC. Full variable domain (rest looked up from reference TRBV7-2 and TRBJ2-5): GAGVSQSPSNKVTEKGKDVELRCDPISGHTALYWYRQSLGQGLEFLIYFQGNSAPDKSGLPSDRFSAERTGGSVSTLTIQRTQQEDSAVYLCASSLQRGGETQYFGPGTRLLVL.

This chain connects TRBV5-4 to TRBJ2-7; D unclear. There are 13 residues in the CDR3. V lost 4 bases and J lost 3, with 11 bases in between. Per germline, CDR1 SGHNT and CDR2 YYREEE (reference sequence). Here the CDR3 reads CASSPRWDYEQYF. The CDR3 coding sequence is TGTGCCAGCAGCCCCCGGTGGGACTACGAGCAGTACTTC.

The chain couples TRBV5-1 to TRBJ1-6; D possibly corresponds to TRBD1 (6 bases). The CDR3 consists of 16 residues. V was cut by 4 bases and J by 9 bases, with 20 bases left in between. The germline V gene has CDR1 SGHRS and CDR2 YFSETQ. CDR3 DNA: TGCGCCAGCAGCCTATCAACTACAGGGCATGCTTCACCCCTCCACTTT. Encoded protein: CASSLSTTGHASPLHF. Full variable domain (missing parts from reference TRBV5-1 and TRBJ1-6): KAGVTQTPRYLIKTRGQQVTLSCSPISGHRSVSWYQQTPGQGLQFLFEYFSETQRNKGNFPGRFSGRQFSNSRSEMNVSTLELGDSALYLCASSLSTTGHASPLHFGNGTRLTVT.

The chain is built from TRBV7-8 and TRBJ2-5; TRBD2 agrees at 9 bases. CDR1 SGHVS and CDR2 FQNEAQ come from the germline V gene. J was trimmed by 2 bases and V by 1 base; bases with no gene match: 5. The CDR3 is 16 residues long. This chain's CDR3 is CASSLGSGGDQETQYF. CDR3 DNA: TGTGCCAGCAGCTTAGGTAGCGGGGGCGATCAAGAGACCCAGTACTTC.

The CDR3, as DNA: TGTGCCAGCAGCCAAGACTCCAGGTCGAGGGAAAAACTGTTTTTT. Residues: CASSQDSRSREKLFF. J is TRBJ1-4 and V is TRBV14; unclear D gene. The germline V and J ends were trimmed by 0 bases and 8 bases, with 13 bases remaining between them. This CDR3 region has 15 residues. Germline loops: CDR1 SGHDN, CDR2 FVKESK. The whole variable domain, filled in from reference TRBV14 and TRBJ1-4, reads EAGVTQFPSHSVIEKGQTVTLRCDPISGHDNLYWYRRVMGKEIKFLLHFVKESKQDESGMPNNRFLAERTGGTYSTLKVQPAELEDSGVYFCASSQDSRSREKLFFGSGTQLSVL.

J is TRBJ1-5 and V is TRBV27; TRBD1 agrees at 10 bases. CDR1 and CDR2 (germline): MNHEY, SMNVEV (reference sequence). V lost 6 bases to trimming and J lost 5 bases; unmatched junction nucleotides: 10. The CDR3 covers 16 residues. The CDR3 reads CASSKTGQGIYQPQHF. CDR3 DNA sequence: TGTGCCAGCAGCAAAACGGGACAGGGGATCTATCAGCCCCAGCATTTT.